The 25 T cell receptor beta chains reported below all come from one sample, sequenced in a study of T cell repertoires in cytomegalovirus infection (dated by TCRdb to between 2017 and 2020). No antigens are known for them. The sample's treatment or condition label, in plain terms: in vitro stimulation with specific CMV peptide epitopes to enrich CMV-specific T cells. The reads were generated on an Illumina HiSeq 1500. The raw public data were reprocessed by TCRdb itself: fastp quality trimming at Q25, MiXCR clonotype calling, in-frame beta chains only. Merged by CDR3 protein, the rows form single entries marked with the most common genes and DNA. The table for this sample lists a few hundred thousand distinct CDR3 sequences; about 39% of them were counted only once. The ten largest clones add up to roughly 50% of the sample. The sequenced sample was cultured PBMCs, obtained from culture after CMV antigen stimulation. These receptors all stem from a human donor in good health (CMV status not recorded). Some clones in this sample may be carry-over from other donors' samples.

The chain carries TRBV11-1 and TRBJ2-1, with 10 bases that match TRBD2. With 5 bases clipped from V and 2 bases from J, the junction kept 6 bases outside the gene matches. The CDR3 covers 16 residues. Per germline, CDR1 SGHAT and CDR2 FQDESV (reference sequence). The CDR3 nucleotides read TGTGCCAGCAGCGTATCTAGCGGGGGAACCTACAATGAGCAGTTCTTC. Translating gives CASSVSSGGTYNEQFF.

This clonotype was seen a few times. The rearrangement links TRBV7-2 to TRBJ2-3; possible D gene TRBD1, 5 bases. The CDR3 extends over 13 amino acids. The germline V and J ends were trimmed by 4 bases and 6 bases, with 11 bases remaining between them. Germline V gene data show CDR1 as SGHTA and CDR2 as FQGNSA. CDR3 in DNA: TGTGCCAGCAGCTCTCGCGCAGGGGATACGCAGTATTTT. The encoded protein is CASSSRAGDTQYF.

A few counts support this clonotype. The V gene is TRBV6-5, the J gene TRBJ2-5, with a weak D call TRBD2 (6 bases). Germline-derived CDR1 and CDR2 are MNHEY and SVGAGI. Trimming removed 6 bases at V and 7 bases at J, with 18 bases between. The CDR3 sequence is 14 residues long. For the CDR3, the DNA is TGTGCCAGCAGAAACGTGGGGGGAAGGGGGACCCAGTACTTC. Residues: CASRNVGGRGTQYF.

This clonotype occurred a few times. V and J are TRBV7-6 and TRBJ1-1; 7 bases are shared with TRBD1. This CDR3 spans 15 amino acids. Trimming removed 1 base from V and 2 bases from J; junction bases left unmatched: 4. The V gene's germline CDR1 is SGHVS and CDR2 FNYEAQ. Here the CDR3 DNA reads TGTGCCAGCAGCTTAGTTCCAGGGGGAAACACTGAAGCTTTCTTT. Translation gives CASSLVPGGNTEAFF.

The CDR3 region is CASGTPWADTQYF. In nucleotides, the CDR3 is TGTGCTAGTGGTACTCCTTGGGCAGATACGCAGTATTTT. This chain uses TRBV12-5 with TRBJ2-3; no clear D gene. The CDR3 runs 13 residues. The V gene's germline CDR1 is LGHNT and CDR2 FRNRAP. V dropped 5 bases and J dropped 4 bases, with 10 bases sitting between them.

This chain uses TRBV19 with TRBJ1-1; D ambiguous. Germline V CDR1 and CDR2: LNHDA, SQIVND (reference sequence). This CDR3 is built from 14 residues. Trimming removed 3 bases from V and 1 base from J, with 9 bases in between. This CDR3 is CASSILDENTEAFF. The DNA for the CDR3 is TGTGCCAGTAGTATCTTGGACGAGAACACTGAAGCTTTCTTT.

A few counts support this clonotype. The V and J genes are TRBV28 and TRBJ2-4; 8 positions agree with TRBD1. CDR3 length: 15 amino acids. Trimming removed 3 bases from V and 8 bases from J; junction bases left unmatched: 9. Germline CDR1 MDHEN, CDR2 SYDVKM. The CDR3 DNA sequence: TGTGCCAGCAGTTTTGTCGCAGGGGGCCGGGACATTCAGTACTTC. Translation: CASSFVAGGRDIQYF.

This chain connects TRBV11-2 to TRBJ2-4; tentatively, D is TRBD1 (5 bases). Trimming removed 2 bases from V and 4 bases from J, with 9 bases in between. Germline V CDR1 and CDR2: SGHAT, FQNNGV. CDR3 length: 14 residues. In DNA form, the CDR3 reads TGTGCCAGCAGCTTACCTGGGGCAAAAAACATTCAGTACTTC. Translated, it gives CASSLPGAKNIQYF.

The chain combines TRBV6-5 with TRBJ2-7; 8 bases are shared with TRBD2. CDR1 is MNHEY, CDR2 SVGAGI, per germline. The CDR3 is 16 amino acids. V lost 4 bases and J lost 5; bases outside the gene matches: 13. The CDR3, as DNA: TGTGCCAGCAGTTTTTCATACGCCGGGACTAGAAACGAGCAGTACTTC. This codes for CASSFSYAGTRNEQYF.

This chain joins TRBV15 and TRBJ1-2, with 7 bases that match TRBD1. The CDR3 extends over 15 amino acids. The J segment lost 2 bases and the V segment lost 2 bases, leaving 5 bases of the junction unmatched. CDR1 and CDR2 from the germline V gene are LNHNV and YYDKDF (reference sequence). The CDR3: CATSRYRGGNYGYTF. CDR3 DNA: TGTGCCACCAGCAGATACAGGGGTGGGAACTATGGCTACACCTTC.

This chain links TRBV19 with TRBJ1-5, with D possibly TRBD1 on 5 matching bases. Germline V gene lookup returns CDR1 LNHDA and CDR2 SQIVND (reference sequence). V was trimmed by 6 bases and J by 3 bases, leaving 18 bases between them. The CDR3 totals 16 residues. The CDR3 sequence: CASRARLGHANQPQHF. CDR3 sequence (DNA): TGTGCCAGTAGAGCTAGACTCGGACACGCCAATCAGCCCCAGCATTTT.

This chain links TRBV6-5 with TRBJ2-1; D is uncertain. CDR3 length equals 12 residues. Trimming took 5 bases from V and 8 from J, leaving 10 bases between them. CDR1 MNHEY and CDR2 SVGAGI come from the germline V gene. The chain's CDR3 is CASSVQPYEQFF. As DNA, the CDR3 is TGTGCCAGCAGTGTACAGCCTTATGAGCAGTTCTTC.

This sequence joins TRBV6-5 and TRBJ2-3; D is tentatively TRBD1 or TRBD2 (5 bases each). This CDR3 has 13 residues. Trimming removed 2 bases from V and 4 bases from J, with 7 bases in between. CDR1 is MNHEY, CDR2 SVGAGI, per germline. The CDR3 here is CASSYMGADTQYF. The CDR3, as DNA: TGTGCCAGCAGTTACATGGGGGCAGATACGCAGTATTTT.

This clonotype was seen a handful of times. V is TRBV20-1 and J is TRBJ2-3, with 7 bases fitting TRBD2. The CDR3 is 15 amino acids. Trimming took 2 bases from V and 10 from J; bases not matched to a gene: 15. CDR1 DFQATT and CDR2 SNEGSKA come from the germline V gene (reference sequence). CDR3 sequence reads: CSARQASGSPVAQYF. The DNA for the CDR3 is TGCAGTGCTAGACAGGCTAGCGGATCGCCCGTAGCGCAGTATTTT.

The chain links TRBV6-2 or TRBV6-3 to TRBJ2-7; D unclear. V lost 4 bases, J lost 5 bases, and 12 bases lay in between. Germline assignment: CDR1 MNHEY and CDR2 SVGEGT. The CDR3 is 13 amino acids. CDR3 sequence: CASSSRYRDEQYF. The CDR3 DNA is TGTGCCAGCAGTTCCCGTTACCGCGACGAGCAGTACTTC.

The V gene is TRBV5-4, the J gene TRBJ2-7; D possibly matches TRBD1 or TRBD2 (6 bases each). Trimming took 4 bases from V and 6 from J, leaving 17 bases between them. Germline V CDR1 and CDR2: SGHNT, YYREEE (reference sequence). This CDR3 is built from 14 residues. The CDR3 DNA is TGTGCCAGCAGCGCGAACGCGGGGACATTCGAGCAGTACTTC. Protein product: CASSANAGTFEQYF.

The chain combines TRBV20-1 with TRBJ1-5; maybe TRBD1 (5 bases). This CDR3 comprises 12 residues. Germline V gives CDR1 DFQATT, CDR2 SNEGSKA (reference sequence). The V and J ends lost 3 bases and 6 bases respectively, with 9 bases between them. The CDR3 reads CSASGGSQPQHF. CDR3 nucleotides: TGCAGTGCTAGTGGGGGGAGTCAGCCCCAGCATTTT.

Only one count was recorded for this clonotype. V gene TRBV18 combines with J gene TRBJ1-3; D call uncertain. The CDR3 spans 14 residues. V was shortened by 2 bases and J by 0 bases, with 5 bases between the two germline ends. Germline lookup yields CDR1 KGHSH and CDR2 LQKENI. CDR3 sequence reads: CASSPTGSGNTIYF. Written as DNA, the CDR3 is TGTGCCAGCTCACCAACTGGCTCTGGAAACACCATATATTTT.

This clonotype came up a few times. The rearrangement joins TRBV4-3 to TRBJ2-2; 13 positions agree with TRBD2. V was clipped by 4 bases and J by 5 bases; unmatched bases: 7. The CDR3 consists of 17 residues. Germline lookup yields CDR1 LGHNA and CDR2 YSLEER. The CDR3 nucleotides are TGCGCCAGCAGCCCAAAACTAGCGGGAGGGCCGACCGGGGAGCTGTTTTTT. It codes for CASSPKLAGGPTGELFF.

This clonotype has at least ten counts. V gene TRBV6-1 combines with J gene TRBJ2-1; 8 bases match TRBD1. Losses at the gene ends were 4 bases for V and 5 bases for J; bases not matched to a gene: 1. The CDR3 sequence is 13 residues long. Germline values: CDR1 MNHNS, CDR2 SASEGT. CDR3 in amino acids: CASSVTGDNEQFF. In nucleotides, the CDR3 is TGTGCCAGCAGTGTGACAGGGGACAATGAGCAGTTCTTC.

A few counts support this clonotype. V usage is TRBV7-9 and J usage is TRBJ1-5; possible D gene TRBD1, 5 bases. Trimming shortened V by 0 bases and J by 5 bases, and 8 bases separated the two germline ends. The CDR3 runs 14 residues. Germline lookup yields CDR1 SEHNR and CDR2 FQNEAQ (reference sequence). CDR3 coding DNA: TGTGCCAGCAGCTTAGCGGGACTTTATCAGCCCCAGCATTTT. Encoded protein: CASSLAGLYQPQHF.

This clonotype has only a few counts. The chain recombines TRBV20-1 with TRBJ2-7; 9 bases map to TRBD2. Looked up from germline, CDR1 is DFQATT and CDR2 is SNEGSKA (reference sequence). This CDR3 region has 13 residues. Trimming removed 6 bases from V and 6 bases from J; junction bases left unmatched: 9. The CDR3 bases are TGCAGTGCCCGGGTAGCGGGAGAAGCCGAGCAGTACTTC. Its protein is CSARVAGEAEQYF.

The rearrangement links TRBV6-1 to TRBJ2-5; 7 bases line up with TRBD2. J gave up 6 bases and V 2 bases, and 12 bases lay outside the gene matches. The CDR3 extends over 16 amino acids. Germline V gene sequence: CDR1 MNHNS, CDR2 SASEGT. CDR3 sequence: CASSERERGFNQTQYF. CDR3 DNA: TGTGCCAGCAGTGAAAGGGAGCGGGGCTTCAATCAGACCCAGTACTTC.

The chain uses TRBV10-3 and TRBJ2-1; 11 bases map to TRBD1. The J segment lost 5 bases and the V segment lost 11 bases, leaving 8 bases of the junction unmatched. Germline loops: CDR1 ENHRY, CDR2 SYGVKD. This CDR3 has 14 residues. CDR3 in amino acids: CAVRPGQGDNEQFF. The CDR3 region has the DNA TGTGCCGTAAGACCGGGACAGGGGGACAATGAGCAGTTCTTC.

This clonotype turned up a few times. This rearrangement joins TRBV20-1 to TRBJ2-1; D possibly corresponds to TRBD1 (6 bases). CDR3 length equals 13 residues. Trimming cost V 6 bases and J 2 bases, with 11 bases left between them. Per the germline V gene, CDR1 is DFQATT and CDR2 is SNEGSKA (reference sequence). CDR3 sequence reads: CSARTDAYNEQFF. The CDR3 coding sequence is TGCAGTGCCAGGACAGACGCCTACAATGAGCAGTTCTTC.